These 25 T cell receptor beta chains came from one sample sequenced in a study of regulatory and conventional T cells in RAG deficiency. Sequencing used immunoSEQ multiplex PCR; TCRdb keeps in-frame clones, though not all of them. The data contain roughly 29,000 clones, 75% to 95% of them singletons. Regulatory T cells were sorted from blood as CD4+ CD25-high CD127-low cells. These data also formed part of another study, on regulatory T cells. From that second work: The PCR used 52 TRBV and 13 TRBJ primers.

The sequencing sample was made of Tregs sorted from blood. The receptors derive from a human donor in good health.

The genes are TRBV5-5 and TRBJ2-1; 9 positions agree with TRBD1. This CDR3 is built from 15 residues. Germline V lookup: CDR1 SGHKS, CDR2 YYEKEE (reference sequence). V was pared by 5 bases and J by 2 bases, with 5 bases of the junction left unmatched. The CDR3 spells CASRFDRGTYNEQFF. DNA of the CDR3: TGTGCCAGCAGGTTTGACAGGGGGACCTACAATGAGCAGTTCTTC.

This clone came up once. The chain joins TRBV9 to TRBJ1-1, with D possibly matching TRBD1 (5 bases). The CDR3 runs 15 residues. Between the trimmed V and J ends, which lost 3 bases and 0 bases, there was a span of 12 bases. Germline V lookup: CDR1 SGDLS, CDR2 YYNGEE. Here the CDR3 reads CASSAGRGLNTEAFF. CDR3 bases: TGTGCCAGCAGCGCCGGTAGGGGACTGAACACTGAAGCTTTCTTT.

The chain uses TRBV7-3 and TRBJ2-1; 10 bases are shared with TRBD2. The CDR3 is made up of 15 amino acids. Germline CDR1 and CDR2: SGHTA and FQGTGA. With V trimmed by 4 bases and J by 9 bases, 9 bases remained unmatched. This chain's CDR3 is CASSSIAGGRAEQFF. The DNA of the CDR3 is TGTGCCAGCAGCTCTATAGCGGGGGGCCGGGCTGAGCAGTTCTTC.

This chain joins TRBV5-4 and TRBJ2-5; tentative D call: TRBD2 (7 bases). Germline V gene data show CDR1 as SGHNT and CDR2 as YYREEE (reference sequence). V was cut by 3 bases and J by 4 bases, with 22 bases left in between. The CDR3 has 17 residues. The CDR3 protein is CASSSISGGGPRETQYF. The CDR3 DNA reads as TGTGCCAGCAGCTCAATCTCTGGGGGGGGGCCCCGAGAGACCCAGTACTTC.

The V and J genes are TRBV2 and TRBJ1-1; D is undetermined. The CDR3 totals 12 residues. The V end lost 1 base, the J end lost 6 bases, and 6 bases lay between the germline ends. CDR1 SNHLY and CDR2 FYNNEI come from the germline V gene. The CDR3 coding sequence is TGTGCCAGCAGTGAAGTGAAGCCTGAAGCTTTCTTT. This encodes CASSEVKPEAFF.

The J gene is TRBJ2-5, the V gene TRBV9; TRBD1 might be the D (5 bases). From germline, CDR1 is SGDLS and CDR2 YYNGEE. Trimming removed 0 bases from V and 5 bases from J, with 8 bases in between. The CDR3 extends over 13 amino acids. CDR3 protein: CASSVEGVETQYF. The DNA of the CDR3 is TGTGCCAGCAGCGTAGAAGGGGTGGAGACCCAGTACTTC.

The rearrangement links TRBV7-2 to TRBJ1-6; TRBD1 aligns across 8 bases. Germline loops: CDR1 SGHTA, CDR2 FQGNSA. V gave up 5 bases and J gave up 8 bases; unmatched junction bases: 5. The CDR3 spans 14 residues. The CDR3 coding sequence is TGTGCCAGCAGCCGAACAGGGGGGGATTCACCCCTCCACTTT. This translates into CASSRTGGDSPLHF.

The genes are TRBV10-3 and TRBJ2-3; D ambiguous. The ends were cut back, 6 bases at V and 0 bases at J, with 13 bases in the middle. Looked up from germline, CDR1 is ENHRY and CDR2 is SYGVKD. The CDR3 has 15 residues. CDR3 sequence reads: CAISLRVDSTDTQYF. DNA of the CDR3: TGTGCCATCAGCCTAAGAGTGGACAGCACAGATACGCAGTATTTT.

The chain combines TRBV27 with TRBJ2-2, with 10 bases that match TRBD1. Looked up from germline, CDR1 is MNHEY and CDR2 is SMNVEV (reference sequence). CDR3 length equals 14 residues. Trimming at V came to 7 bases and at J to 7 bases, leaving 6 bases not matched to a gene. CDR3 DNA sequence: TGTGCCAGCACCGGGACAGGGGCCGGCGGGGAGCTGTTTTTT. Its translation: CASTGTGAGGELFF.

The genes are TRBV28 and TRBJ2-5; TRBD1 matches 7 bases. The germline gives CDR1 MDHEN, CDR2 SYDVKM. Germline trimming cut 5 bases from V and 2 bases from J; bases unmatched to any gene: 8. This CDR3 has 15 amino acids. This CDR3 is CASSPEGQLQETQYF. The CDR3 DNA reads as TGTGCCAGCAGTCCAGAGGGACAGTTACAAGAGACCCAGTACTTC. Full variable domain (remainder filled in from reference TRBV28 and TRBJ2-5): DVKVTQSSRYLVKRTGEKVFLECVQDMDHENMFWYRQDPGLGLRLIYFSYDVKMKEKGDIPEGYSVSREKKERFSLILESASTNQTSMYLCASSPEGQLQETQYFGPGTRLLVL.

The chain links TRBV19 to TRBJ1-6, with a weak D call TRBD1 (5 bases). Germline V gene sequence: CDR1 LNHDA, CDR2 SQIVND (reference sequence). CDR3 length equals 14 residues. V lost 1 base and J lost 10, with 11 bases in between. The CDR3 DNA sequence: TGTGCCAGTAGTATAGCGGCGGGACGGTCACCCCTCCACTTT. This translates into CASSIAAGRSPLHF.

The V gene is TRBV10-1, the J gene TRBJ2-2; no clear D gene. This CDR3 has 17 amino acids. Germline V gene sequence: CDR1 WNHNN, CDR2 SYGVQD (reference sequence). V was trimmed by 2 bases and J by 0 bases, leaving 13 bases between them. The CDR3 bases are TGCGCCAGCAGTGAGAGATTTGGGGTAGCGAACACCGGGGAGCTGTTTTTT. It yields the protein CASSERFGVANTGELFF.

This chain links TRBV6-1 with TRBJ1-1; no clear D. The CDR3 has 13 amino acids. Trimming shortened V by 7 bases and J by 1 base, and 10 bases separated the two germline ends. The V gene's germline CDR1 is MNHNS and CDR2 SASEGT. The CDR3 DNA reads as TGTGCCAGCACGGTACAGCCGAACACTGAAGCTTTCTTT. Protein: CASTVQPNTEAFF.

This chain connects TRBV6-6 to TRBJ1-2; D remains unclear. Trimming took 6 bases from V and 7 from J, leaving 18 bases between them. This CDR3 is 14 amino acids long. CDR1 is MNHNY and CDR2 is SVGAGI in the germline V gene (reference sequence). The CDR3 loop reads CASSQAPLQAGYTF. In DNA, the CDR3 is TGTGCCAGCAGCCAAGCCCCTCTACAAGCTGGCTACACCTTC.

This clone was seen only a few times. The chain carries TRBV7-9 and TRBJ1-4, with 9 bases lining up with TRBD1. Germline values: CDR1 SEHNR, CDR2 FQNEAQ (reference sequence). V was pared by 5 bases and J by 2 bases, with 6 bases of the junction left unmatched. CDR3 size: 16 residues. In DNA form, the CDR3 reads TGTGCCAGCAGCACGGGACAGGGATTGACTAATGAAAAACTGTTTTTT. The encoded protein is CASSTGQGLTNEKLFF.

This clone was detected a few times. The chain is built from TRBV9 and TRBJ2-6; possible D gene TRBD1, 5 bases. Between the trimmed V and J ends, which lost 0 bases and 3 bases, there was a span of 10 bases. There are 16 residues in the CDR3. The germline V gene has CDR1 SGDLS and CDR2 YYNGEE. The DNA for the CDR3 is TGTGCCAGCAGCGTAGTATTGGGGCTTGGGGCCAACGTCCTGACTTTC. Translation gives CASSVVLGLGANVLTF. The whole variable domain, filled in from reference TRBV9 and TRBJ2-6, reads DSGVTQTPKHLITATGQRVTLRCSPRSGDLSVYWYQQSLDQGLQFLIQYYNGEERAKGNILERFSAQQFPDLHSELNLSSLELGDSALYFCASSVVLGLGANVLTFGAGSRLTVL.

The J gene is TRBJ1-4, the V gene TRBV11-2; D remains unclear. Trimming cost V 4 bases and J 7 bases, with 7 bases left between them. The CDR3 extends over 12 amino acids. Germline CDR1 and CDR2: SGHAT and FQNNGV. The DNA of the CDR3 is TGTGCCAGCAGCTCCTACCCTGAAAAACTGTTTTTT. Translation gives CASSSYPEKLFF.

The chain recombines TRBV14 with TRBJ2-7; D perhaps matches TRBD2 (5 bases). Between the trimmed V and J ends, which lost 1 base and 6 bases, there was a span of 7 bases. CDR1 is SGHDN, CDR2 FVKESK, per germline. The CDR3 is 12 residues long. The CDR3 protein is CASSQGGFEQYF. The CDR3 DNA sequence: TGTGCCAGCAGCCAAGGAGGGTTCGAGCAGTACTTC. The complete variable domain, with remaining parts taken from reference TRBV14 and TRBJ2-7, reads EAGVTQFPSHSVIEKGQTVTLRCDPISGHDNLYWYRRVMGKEIKFLLHFVKESKQDESGMPNNRFLAERTGGTYSTLKVQPAELEDSGVYFCASSQGGFEQYFGPGTRLTVT.

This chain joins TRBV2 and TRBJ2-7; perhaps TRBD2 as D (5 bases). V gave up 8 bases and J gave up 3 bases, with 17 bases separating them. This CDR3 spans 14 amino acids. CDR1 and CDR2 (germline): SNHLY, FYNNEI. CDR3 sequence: CASVRQAAGYEQYF. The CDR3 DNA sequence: TGTGCCAGCGTTCGGCAAGCCGCGGGCTACGAGCAGTACTTC. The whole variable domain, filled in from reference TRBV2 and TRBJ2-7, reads EPEVTQTPSHQVTQMGQEVILRCVPISNHLYFYWYRQILGQKVEFLVSFYNNEISEKSEIFDDQFSVERPDGSNFTLKIRSTKLEDSAMYFCASVRQAAGYEQYFGPGTRLTVT.

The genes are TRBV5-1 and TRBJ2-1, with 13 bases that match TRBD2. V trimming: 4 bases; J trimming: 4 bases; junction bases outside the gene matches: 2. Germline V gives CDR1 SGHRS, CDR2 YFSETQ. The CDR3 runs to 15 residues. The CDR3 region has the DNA TGCGCCAGCAGCCCACTAGCGGGGGGGTACAATGAGCAGTTCTTC. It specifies CASSPLAGGYNEQFF.

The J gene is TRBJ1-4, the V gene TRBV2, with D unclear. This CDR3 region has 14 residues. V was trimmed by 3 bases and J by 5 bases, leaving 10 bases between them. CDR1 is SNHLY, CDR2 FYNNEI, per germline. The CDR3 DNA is TGTGCCAGCAGTGACTACAGATCGAATGAAAAACTGTTTTTT. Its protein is CASSDYRSNEKLFF.

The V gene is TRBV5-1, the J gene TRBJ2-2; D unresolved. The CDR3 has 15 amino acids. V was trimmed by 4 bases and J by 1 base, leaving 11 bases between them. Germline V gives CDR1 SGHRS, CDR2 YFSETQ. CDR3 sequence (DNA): TGCGCCAGCAGCCTCCAGACCCAGAACACCGGGGAGCTGTTTTTT. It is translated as CASSLQTQNTGELFF. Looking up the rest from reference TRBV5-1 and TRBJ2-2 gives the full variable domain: KAGVTQTPRYLIKTRGQQVTLSCSPISGHRSVSWYQQTPGQGLQFLFEYFSETQRNKGNFPGRFSGRQFSNSRSEMNVSTLELGDSALYLCASSLQTQNTGELFFGEGSRLTVL.

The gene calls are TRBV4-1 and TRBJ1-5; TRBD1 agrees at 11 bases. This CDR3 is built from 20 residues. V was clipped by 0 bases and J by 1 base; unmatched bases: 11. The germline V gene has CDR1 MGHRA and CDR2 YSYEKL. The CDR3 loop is CASSQDLGQGAIVSNQPQHF. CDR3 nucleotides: TGCGCCAGCAGCCAAGATTTAGGACAGGGGGCAATTGTCAGCAATCAGCCCCAGCATTTT.

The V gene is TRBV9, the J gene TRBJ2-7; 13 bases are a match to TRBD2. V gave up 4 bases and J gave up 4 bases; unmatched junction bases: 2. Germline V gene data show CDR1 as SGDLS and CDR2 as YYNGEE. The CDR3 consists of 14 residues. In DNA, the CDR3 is TGTGCCAGCAGCCTGGGACTAGCGGGGTACGAGCAGTACTTC. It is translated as CASSLGLAGYEQYF.

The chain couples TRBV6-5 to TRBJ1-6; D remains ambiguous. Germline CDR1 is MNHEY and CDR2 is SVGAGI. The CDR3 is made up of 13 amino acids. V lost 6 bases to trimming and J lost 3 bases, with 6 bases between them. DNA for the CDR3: TGTGCCAGCAGGCGGGACTATAATTCACCCCTCCACTTT. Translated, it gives CASRRDYNSPLHF.